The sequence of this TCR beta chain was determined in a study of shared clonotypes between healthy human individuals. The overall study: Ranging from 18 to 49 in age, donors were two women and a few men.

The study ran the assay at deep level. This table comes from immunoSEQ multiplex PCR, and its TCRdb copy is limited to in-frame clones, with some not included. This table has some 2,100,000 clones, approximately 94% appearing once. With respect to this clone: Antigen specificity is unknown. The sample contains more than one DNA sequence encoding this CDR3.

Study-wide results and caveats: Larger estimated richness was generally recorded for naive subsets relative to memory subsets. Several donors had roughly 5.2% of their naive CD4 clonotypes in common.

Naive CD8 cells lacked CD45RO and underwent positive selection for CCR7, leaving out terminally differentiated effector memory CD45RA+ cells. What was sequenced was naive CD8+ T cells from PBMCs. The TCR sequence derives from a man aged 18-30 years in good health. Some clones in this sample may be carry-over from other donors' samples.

CDR3 amino acids: CASSVGGGNSYEQYF. In DNA, the CDR3 is TGTGCCAGCAGCGTAGGAGGGGGCAACTCCTACGAGCAGTACTTC. The V call is TRBV9, the J call TRBJ2-7; 7 bases align to TRBD1. J gave up 0 bases and V 0 bases, and 3 bases lay outside the gene matches. Germline CDR1 SGDLS, CDR2 YYNGEE. The CDR3 length is 15 residues.